These 18 T cell receptor beta chains were sequenced from one sample in a study of cytomegalovirus exposure and HLA in healthy donors. 13 Jbeta primers and 60 Vbeta primers were used for the PCR. Some clones are missing from TCRdb's copy, which holds only in-frame ones; the method was immunoSEQ multiplex PCR. The sample carries about 200,000 clones, around 70% recorded once. The sequencing input was PBMCs. Receptors were obtained from a man in his forties or fifties in good health and CMV-seropositive.

This chain's CDR3 is CASSDSTSGGRTYNEQFF. CDR3 DNA: TGTGCCAGCAGTGACTCCACTAGCGGGGGGCGCACCTACAATGAGCAGTTCTTC. This chain links TRBV6-4 with TRBJ2-1; TRBD2 matches 12 bases. The germline V gene encodes CDR1 MRHNA and CDR2 SNTAGT. V lost 0 bases, J lost 2 bases, and 5 bases stayed unmatched. The CDR3 length is 18 residues.

This clone was detected only a few times. V gene TRBV29-1 combines with J gene TRBJ2-7; D possibly corresponds to TRBD1 (5 bases). V lost 4 bases to trimming and J lost 6 bases, with 13 bases between them. Germline CDR1 is SQVTM and CDR2 is ANQGSEA. This CDR3 region has 12 residues. The CDR3: CSVVGDLGEQYF. Here the CDR3 DNA reads TGCAGCGTTGTAGGGGATCTGGGCGAGCAGTACTTC.

The J gene is TRBJ2-7, the V gene TRBV5-6; perhaps TRBD2 as D (6 bases). The germline CDR1 and CDR2 sequences are SGHDT and YYEEEE. Trimming removed 2 bases at V and 2 bases at J, with 17 bases between. This CDR3 contains 16 residues. CDR3: CASSFGEWGRTYEQYF. The CDR3 nucleotides read TGTGCCAGCAGCTTTGGAGAGTGGGGGAGGACCTACGAGCAGTACTTC.

This clone was counted between two and nine times. The chain joins TRBV5-1 to TRBJ2-3; TRBD2 matches at 12 bases. The CDR3 covers 14 residues. CDR1 and CDR2 from the germline V gene are SGHRS and YFSETQ. V dropped 8 bases and J dropped 3; count of bases not matched to a gene: 4. In DNA form, the CDR3 reads TGCGCCAGTGGACTAGCGGGGATGACAGATACGCAGTATTTT. It translates to CASGLAGMTDTQYF.

The rearrangement uses TRBV7-6 and TRBJ2-5; tentative D call: TRBD1 (5 bases). V was trimmed by 1 base and J by 5 bases, leaving 14 bases between them. Germline CDR1 is SGHVS and CDR2 is FNYEAQ. CDR3 length equals 15 residues. DNA of the CDR3: TGTGCCAGCAGCTTAGGAAGGGGTTTGGTGGAGACCCAGTACTTC. Translating gives CASSLGRGLVETQYF.

This clone was observed a handful of times. The J gene is TRBJ1-1, the V gene TRBV19; no clear D gene. The germline V gene encodes CDR1 LNHDA and CDR2 SQIVND (reference sequence). This CDR3 has 12 amino acids. Trimming cost V 4 bases and J 1 base, with 4 bases left between them. The chain's CDR3 is CASSTGNTEAFF. The DNA for the CDR3 is TGTGCCAGTAGTACAGGGAACACTGAAGCTTTCTTT. Full variable domain (rest looked up from reference TRBV19 and TRBJ1-1): DGGITQSPKYLFRKEGQNVTLSCEQNLNHDAMYWYRQDPGQGLRLIYYSQIVNDFQKGDIAEGYSVSREKKESFPLTVTSAQKNPTAFYLCASSTGNTEAFFGQGTRLTVV.

The rearrangement joins TRBV5-6 to TRBJ2-4, with D perhaps matching TRBD2 (5 bases). CDR1 and CDR2 from the germline V gene are SGHDT and YYEEEE. The CDR3 extends over 14 amino acids. V gave up 3 bases and J gave up 5 bases, with 12 bases separating them. The CDR3 region has the DNA TGTGCCAGCAGCTGGGCGGGCAGTCAAAACATTCAGTACTTC. Its protein product is CASSWAGSQNIQYF.

This rearrangement joins TRBV27 to TRBJ1-1; TRBD1 is a possible D gene (6 bases). The germline CDR1 and CDR2 sequences are MNHEY and SMNVEV (reference sequence). The CDR3 is 15 amino acids. Trimming shortened V by 4 bases and J by 10 bases, and 22 bases separated the two germline ends. The CDR3 is CASSSPSRGALGAFF. Here the CDR3 DNA reads TGTGCCAGCAGTTCCCCTTCCCGGGGGGCTTTAGGAGCTTTCTTT.

This chain uses TRBV2 with TRBJ1-6; 7 positions agree with TRBD1. J gave up 0 bases and V 8 bases, and 7 bases lay outside the gene matches. The CDR3 is 16 amino acids. CDR1 and CDR2 from the germline V gene are SNHLY and FYNNEI. CDR3 nucleotide sequence: TGTGCCAGCGGACAGGTTTTGAGCTCCTATAATTCACCCCTCCACTTT. Translating gives CASGQVLSSYNSPLHF.

CDR3 in amino acids: CASTRGLGAEEKLFF. In DNA form, the CDR3 reads TGTGCCAGCACCCGCGGACTGGGGGCGGAAGAAAAACTGTTTTTT. The chain has TRBV5-8 and TRBJ1-4, with D possibly matching TRBD1 (6 bases). CDR3 length equals 15 residues. Trimming removed 6 bases from V and 8 bases from J, with 20 bases in between. Germline V gene lookup returns CDR1 SGHTS and CDR2 YDEGEE.

The chain combines TRBV21-1 with TRBJ2-1; the table's D gene call, TRBD2, was not cross checked with the DNA. TRBV21-1 is reported as a pseudogene. The CDR3 runs 18 residues. The CDR3 protein is CASSKVGTSVTLYNEQFF. The DNA for the CDR3 is TGTGCCAGCAGCAAAGTGGGGACTAGCGTGACCCTTTACAATGAGCAGTTCTTC.

The J gene is TRBJ2-3, the V gene TRBV10-3, with D possibly matching TRBD1 (6 bases). The V and J ends lost 11 bases and 5 bases respectively, with 23 bases between them. This CDR3 region has 15 residues. CDR1 and CDR2 (germline): ENHRY, SYGVKD. CDR3 amino acids: CASAAAGALRDTQYF. The CDR3 DNA follows: TGTGCCTCGGCGGCGGCAGGGGCGCTTAGAGATACGCAGTATTTT.

V and J are TRBV7-2 and TRBJ1-2, with D possibly being TRBD1 (5 bases). CDR1 is SGHTA and CDR2 is FQGNSA in the germline V gene. The ends were cut back, 2 bases at V and 0 bases at J, with 7 bases in the middle. CDR3 length equals 14 residues. CDR3 sequence: CASSLRGPNYGYTF. Here the CDR3 DNA reads TGTGCCAGCAGCTTAAGGGGTCCTAACTATGGCTACACCTTC.

About this clone: An end of the junction does not agree with germline; a read error may underlie this. The chain carries TRBV7-9 and TRBJ2-7, with D hard to call. The germline V gene has CDR1 SEHNR and CDR2 FQNEAQ (reference sequence). This CDR3 is 13 amino acids long. CDR3 sequence reads: CAGSLNSNFEQYF. The CDR3 bases are TGTGCCGGCAGCTTAAACAGCAACTTCGAGCAGTACTTC.

The chain joins TRBV5-6 to TRBJ2-7, with 8 bases lining up with TRBD1. This CDR3 contains 15 residues. Trimming cost V 4 bases and J 2 bases; bases outside gene matches: 8. Per germline, CDR1 SGHDT and CDR2 YYEEEE. CDR3 in amino acids: CASSDSGTGTYEQYF. CDR3 nucleotide sequence: TGTGCCAGCAGCGATTCCGGGACAGGAACCTACGAGCAGTACTTC.

This chain uses TRBV6-6 with TRBJ2-1, with D possibly being TRBD1 (5 bases). The CDR3 extends over 16 amino acids. Trimming took 0 bases from V and 0 from J, leaving 9 bases between them. From germline, CDR1 is MNHNY and CDR2 SVGAGI (reference sequence). The CDR3: CASSYSTQGSYNEQFF. The CDR3 nucleotides are TGTGCCAGCAGTTACTCGACGCAGGGCTCCTACAATGAGCAGTTCTTC.

The chain recombines TRBV7-9 with TRBJ2-1, with TRBD2 matching 11 bases. This CDR3 contains 18 residues. J was trimmed by 4 bases and V by 0 bases; bases with no gene match: 8. Germline CDR1 is SEHNR and CDR2 is FQNEAQ (reference sequence). CDR3 DNA sequence: TGTGCCAGCAGCTTAGCCCGACTAGCGGGGCAAATATACAATGAGCAGTTCTTC. Its protein is CASSLARLAGQIYNEQFF.

The rearrangement uses TRBV19 and TRBJ2-5; TRBD2 matches at 8 bases. Germline values: CDR1 LNHDA, CDR2 SQIVND (reference sequence). The CDR3 runs to 14 residues. The ends lost 5 bases at V and 7 bases at J; junction bases unmatched: 9. The CDR3 region is CASSPGGLGGTQYF. The CDR3, as DNA: TGTGCCAGTAGTCCGGGGGGGCTAGGGGGGACCCAGTACTTC.